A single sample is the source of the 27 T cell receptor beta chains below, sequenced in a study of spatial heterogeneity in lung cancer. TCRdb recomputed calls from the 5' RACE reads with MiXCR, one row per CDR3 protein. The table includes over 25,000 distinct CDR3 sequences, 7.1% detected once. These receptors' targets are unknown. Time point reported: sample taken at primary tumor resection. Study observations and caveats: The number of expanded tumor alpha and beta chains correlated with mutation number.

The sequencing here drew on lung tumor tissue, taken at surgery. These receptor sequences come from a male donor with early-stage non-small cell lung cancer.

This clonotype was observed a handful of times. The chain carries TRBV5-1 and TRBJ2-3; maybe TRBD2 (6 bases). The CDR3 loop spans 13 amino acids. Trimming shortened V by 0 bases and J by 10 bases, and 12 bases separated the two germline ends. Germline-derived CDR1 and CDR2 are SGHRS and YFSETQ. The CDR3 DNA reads TGCGCCAGCAGCTTGGAGGACGGCGGGGCGCAGTATTTT. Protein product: CASSLEDGGAQYF. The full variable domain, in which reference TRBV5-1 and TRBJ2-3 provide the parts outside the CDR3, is KAGVTQTPRYLIKTRGQQVTLSCSPISGHRSVSWYQQTPGQGLQFLFEYFSETQRNKGNFPGRFSGRQFSNSRSEMNVSTLELGDSALYLCASSLEDGGAQYFGPGTRLTVL.

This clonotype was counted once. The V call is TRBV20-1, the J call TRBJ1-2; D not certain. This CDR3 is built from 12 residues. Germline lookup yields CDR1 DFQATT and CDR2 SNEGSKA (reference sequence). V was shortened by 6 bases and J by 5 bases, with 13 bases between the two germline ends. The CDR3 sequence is CSATGAIYGYTF. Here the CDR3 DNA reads TGCAGTGCGACGGGCGCTATTTATGGCTACACCTTC.

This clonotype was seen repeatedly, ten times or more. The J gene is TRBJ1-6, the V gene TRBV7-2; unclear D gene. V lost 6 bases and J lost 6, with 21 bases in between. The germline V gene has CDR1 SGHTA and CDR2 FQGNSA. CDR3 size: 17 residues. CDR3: CASSISGGYPSNSPLHF. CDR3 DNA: TGTGCCAGCAGTATTTCCGGCGGTTACCCATCTAATTCACCCCTCCACTTT.

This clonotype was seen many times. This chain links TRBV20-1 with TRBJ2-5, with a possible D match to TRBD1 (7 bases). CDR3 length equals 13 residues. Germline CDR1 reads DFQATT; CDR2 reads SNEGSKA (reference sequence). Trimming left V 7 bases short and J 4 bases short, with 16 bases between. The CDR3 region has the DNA TGCAGTGTCCGACAGGGAGGAGGAGAGACCCAGTACTTC. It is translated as CSVRQGGGETQYF.

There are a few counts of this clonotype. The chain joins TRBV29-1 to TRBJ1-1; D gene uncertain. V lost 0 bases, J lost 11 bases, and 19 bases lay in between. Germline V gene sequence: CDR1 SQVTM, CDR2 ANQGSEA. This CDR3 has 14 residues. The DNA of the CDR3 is TGCAGCGTTGAAGATGATAGACGGTCCGGGAATGCTTTCTTT. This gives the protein CSVEDDRRSGNAFF.

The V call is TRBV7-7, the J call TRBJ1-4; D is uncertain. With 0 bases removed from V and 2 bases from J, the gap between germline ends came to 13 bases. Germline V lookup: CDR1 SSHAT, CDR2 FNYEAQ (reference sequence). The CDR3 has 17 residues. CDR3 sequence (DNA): TGTGCCAGCAGCTTAGCGCTTTGCCGATGGACTAATGAAAAACTGTTTTTT. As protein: CASSLALCRWTNEKLFF.

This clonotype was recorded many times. The CDR3 reads CASSQDNLVSYNEQFF. In DNA form, the CDR3 reads TGTGCCAGCAGCCAAGATAACCTCGTTTCCTACAATGAGCAGTTCTTC. This rearrangement joins TRBV4-2 to TRBJ2-1; D gene unclear. The germline V and J ends were trimmed by 0 bases and 1 base, with 10 bases remaining between them. CDR1 is LGHNA, CDR2 YNFKEQ, per germline. There are 16 residues in the CDR3.

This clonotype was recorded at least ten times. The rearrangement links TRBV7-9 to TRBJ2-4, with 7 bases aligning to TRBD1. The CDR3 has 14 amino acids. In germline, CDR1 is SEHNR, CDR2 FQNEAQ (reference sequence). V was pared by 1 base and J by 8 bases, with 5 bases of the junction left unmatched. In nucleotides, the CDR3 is TGTGCCAGCAGCTTAGGGACAGGAGGAGACATTCAGTACTTC. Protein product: CASSLGTGGDIQYF.

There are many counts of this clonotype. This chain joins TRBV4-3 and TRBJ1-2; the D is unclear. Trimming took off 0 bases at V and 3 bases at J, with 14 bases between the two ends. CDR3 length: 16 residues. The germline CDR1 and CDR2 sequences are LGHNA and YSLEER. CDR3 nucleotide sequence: TGCGCCAGCAGCCAAGATCCGAGCGGGAACTACTATGGCTACACCTTC. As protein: CASSQDPSGNYYGYTF.

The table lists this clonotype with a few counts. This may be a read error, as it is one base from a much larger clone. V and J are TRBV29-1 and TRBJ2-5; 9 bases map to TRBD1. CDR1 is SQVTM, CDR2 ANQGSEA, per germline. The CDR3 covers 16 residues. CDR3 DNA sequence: TGCGGCGCCTCTATCGGGACAGGGAAGTTGGGAGAGACCCAGTACTTC. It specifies CGASIGTGKLGETQYF.

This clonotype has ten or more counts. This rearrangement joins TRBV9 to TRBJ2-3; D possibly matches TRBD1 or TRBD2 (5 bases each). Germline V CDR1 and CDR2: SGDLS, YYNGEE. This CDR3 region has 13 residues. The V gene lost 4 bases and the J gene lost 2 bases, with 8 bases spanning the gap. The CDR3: CASSSGTTDTQYF. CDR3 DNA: TGTGCCAGCAGCTCCGGGACCACAGATACGCAGTATTTT.

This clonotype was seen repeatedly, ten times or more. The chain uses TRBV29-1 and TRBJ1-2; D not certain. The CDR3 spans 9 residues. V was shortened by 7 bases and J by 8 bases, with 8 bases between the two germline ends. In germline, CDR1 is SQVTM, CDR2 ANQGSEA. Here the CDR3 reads CSAREGYTF. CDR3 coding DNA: TGCAGCGCCCGAGAGGGCTACACCTTC.

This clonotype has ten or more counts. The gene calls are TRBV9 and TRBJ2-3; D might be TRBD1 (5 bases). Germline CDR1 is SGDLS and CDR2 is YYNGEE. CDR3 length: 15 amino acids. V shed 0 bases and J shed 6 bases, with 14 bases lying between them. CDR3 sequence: CASSVEVAGLDTQYF. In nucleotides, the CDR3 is TGTGCCAGCAGCGTAGAGGTTGCAGGGCTGGATACGCAGTATTTT.

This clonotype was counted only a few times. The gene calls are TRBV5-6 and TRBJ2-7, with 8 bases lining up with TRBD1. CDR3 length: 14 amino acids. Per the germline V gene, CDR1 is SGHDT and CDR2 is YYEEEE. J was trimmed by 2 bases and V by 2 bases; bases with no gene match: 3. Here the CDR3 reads CASSFGTGTYEQYF. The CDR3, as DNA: TGTGCCAGCAGCTTTGGGACAGGCACCTACGAGCAGTACTTC. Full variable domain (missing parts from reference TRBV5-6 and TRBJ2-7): DAGVTQSPTHLIKTRGQQVTLRCSPKSGHDTVSWYQQALGQGPQFIFQYYEEEERQRGNFPDRFSGHQFPNYSSELNVNALLLGDSALYLCASSFGTGTYEQYFGPGTRLTVT.

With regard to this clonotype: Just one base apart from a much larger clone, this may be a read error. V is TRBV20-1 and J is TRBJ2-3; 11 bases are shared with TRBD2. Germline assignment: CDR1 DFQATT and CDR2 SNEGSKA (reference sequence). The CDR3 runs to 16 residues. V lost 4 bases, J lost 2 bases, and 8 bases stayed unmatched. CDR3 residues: CSAMRLAGSLTDTQYF. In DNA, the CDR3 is TGCAGTGCTATGAGACTAGCGGGGAGTCTCACAGATACGCAGTATTTT.

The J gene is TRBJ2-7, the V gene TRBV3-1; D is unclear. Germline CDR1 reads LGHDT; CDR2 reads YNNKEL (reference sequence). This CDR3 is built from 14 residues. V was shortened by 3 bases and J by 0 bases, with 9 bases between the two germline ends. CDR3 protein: CASSHTSSSYEQYF. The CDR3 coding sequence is TGTGCCAGCAGCCACACATCGAGCTCCTACGAGCAGTACTTC.

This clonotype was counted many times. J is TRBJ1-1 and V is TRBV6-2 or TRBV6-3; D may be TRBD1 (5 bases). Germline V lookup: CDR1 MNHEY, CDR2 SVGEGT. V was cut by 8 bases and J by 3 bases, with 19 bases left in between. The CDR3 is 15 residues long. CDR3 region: CASGRSGGSYTEAFF. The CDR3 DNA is TGTGCCAGCGGTAGAAGTGGGGGATCGTACACTGAAGCTTTCTTT.

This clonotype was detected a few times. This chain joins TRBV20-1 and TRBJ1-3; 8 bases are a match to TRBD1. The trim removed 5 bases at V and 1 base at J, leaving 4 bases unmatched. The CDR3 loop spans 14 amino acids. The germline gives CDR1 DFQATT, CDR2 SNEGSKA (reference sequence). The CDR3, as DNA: TGCAGTGCTCCCGGACAGGGATCTGGAAACACCATATATTTT. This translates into CSAPGQGSGNTIYF.

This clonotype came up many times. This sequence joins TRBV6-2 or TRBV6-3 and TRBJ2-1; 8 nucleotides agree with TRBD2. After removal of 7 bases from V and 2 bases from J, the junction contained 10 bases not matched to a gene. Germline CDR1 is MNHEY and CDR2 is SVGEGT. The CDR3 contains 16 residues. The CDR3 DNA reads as TGTGCCAGCACCCCGCCCCGGGGGGGGACCTACAATGAGCAGTTCTTC. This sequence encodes CASTPPRGGTYNEQFF.

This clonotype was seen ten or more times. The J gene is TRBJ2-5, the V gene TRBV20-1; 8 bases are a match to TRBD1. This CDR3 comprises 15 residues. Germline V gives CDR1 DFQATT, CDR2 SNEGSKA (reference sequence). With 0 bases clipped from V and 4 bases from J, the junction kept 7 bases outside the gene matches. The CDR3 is CSAREDRAGGETQYF. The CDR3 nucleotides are TGCAGTGCTAGAGAGGACAGGGCCGGCGGAGAGACCCAGTACTTC.

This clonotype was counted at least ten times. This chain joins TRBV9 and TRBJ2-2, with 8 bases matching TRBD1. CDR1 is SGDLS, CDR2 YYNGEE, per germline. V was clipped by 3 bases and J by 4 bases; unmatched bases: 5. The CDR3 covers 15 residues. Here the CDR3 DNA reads TGTGCCAGCAGCGGGGGACAGGAGATCACCGGGGAGCTGTTTTTT. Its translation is CASSGGQEITGELFF. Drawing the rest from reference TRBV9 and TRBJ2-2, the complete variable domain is DSGVTQTPKHLITATGQRVTLRCSPRSGDLSVYWYQQSLDQGLQFLIQYYNGEERAKGNILERFSAQQFPDLHSELNLSSLELGDSALYFCASSGGQEITGELFFGEGSRLTVL.

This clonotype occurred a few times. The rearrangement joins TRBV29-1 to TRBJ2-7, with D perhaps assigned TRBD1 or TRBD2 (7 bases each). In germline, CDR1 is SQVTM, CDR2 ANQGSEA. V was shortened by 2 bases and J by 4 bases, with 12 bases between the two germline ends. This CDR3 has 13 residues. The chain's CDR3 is CSVERQGGYEQYF. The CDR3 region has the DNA TGCAGCGTTGAAAGGCAGGGGGGGTACGAGCAGTACTTC.

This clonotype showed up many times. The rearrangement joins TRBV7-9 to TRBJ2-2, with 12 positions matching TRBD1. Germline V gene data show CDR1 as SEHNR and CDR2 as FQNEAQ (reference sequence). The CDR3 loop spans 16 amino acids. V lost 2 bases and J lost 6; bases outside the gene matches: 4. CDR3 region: CASSLPGQGASGELFF. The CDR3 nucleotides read TGTGCCAGCAGCTTACCGGGACAGGGGGCATCCGGGGAGCTGTTTTTT.

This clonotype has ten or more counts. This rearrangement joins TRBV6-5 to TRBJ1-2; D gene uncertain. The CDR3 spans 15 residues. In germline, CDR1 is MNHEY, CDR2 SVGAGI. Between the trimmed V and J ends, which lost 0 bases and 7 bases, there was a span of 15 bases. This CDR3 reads CASSYSGGSRSGYTF. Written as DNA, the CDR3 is TGTGCCAGCAGTTACTCTGGAGGGAGTCGAAGTGGCTACACCTTC.

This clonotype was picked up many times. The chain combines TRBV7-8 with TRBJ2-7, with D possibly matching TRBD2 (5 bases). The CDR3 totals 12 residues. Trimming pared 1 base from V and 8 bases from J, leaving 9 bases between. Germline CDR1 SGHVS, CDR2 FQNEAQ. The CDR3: CASSLVEGQQYF. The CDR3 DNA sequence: TGTGCCAGCAGCTTAGTAGAGGGTCAGCAGTACTTC.

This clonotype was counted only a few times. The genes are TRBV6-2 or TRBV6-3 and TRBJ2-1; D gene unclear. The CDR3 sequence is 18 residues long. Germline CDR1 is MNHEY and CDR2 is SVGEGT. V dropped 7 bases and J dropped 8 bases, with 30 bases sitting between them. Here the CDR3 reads CASTEARHIGMVIDEQFF. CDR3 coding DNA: TGTGCCAGCACTGAGGCCCGCCATATAGGGATGGTAATCGATGAGCAGTTCTTC.

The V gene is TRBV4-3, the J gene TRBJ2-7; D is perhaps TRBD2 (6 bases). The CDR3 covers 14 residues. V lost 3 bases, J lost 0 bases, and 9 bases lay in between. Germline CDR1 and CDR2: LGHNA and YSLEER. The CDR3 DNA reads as TGCGCCAGCAGCCATTCGGGAGACTCCTACGAGCAGTACTTC. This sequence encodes CASSHSGDSYEQYF.